A single sample gave rise to the 26 T cell receptor beta chains below, sequenced in a study of response to subunit inactivated influenza vaccine. TCRdb recomputed calls from the RT-PCR reads with MiXCR, one row per CDR3 protein. The profile shows roughly 670,000 distinct CDR3 sequences, around 15% of them singletons. The specimen comprised PBMCs from blood, sampled 14 to 15 days before vaccination. Every receptor here comes from a man in his fifties or sixties who received an inactivated influenza vaccine.

This clonotype occurred a few times. The chain is built from TRBV12-3 or TRBV12-4 and TRBJ1-2; the D is unclear. V was clipped by 5 bases and J by 6 bases, with 22 bases between them. The CDR3 is 16 amino acids. This CDR3 reads CASSPTYRPLGDGYTF. CDR3 nucleotide sequence: TGTGCCAGCAGTCCAACCTATAGACCCCTCGGCGATGGCTACACCTTC.

In this sample, this clonotype turned up a few times. The chain combines TRBV30 with TRBJ1-2; D uncertain. Germline assignment: CDR1 GTSNPN and CDR2 SVGIG (reference sequence). The V gene lost 0 bases and the J gene lost 7 bases, with 9 bases spanning the gap. This CDR3 contains 12 residues. The CDR3 here is CAWSVLEVGYTF. The CDR3 DNA reads as TGTGCCTGGAGTGTACTTGAGGTTGGCTACACCTTC.

This chain joins TRBV7-2 and TRBJ2-3; D is undetermined. V lost 5 bases to trimming and J lost 6 bases, with 15 bases between them. CDR1 and CDR2 (germline): SGHTA, FQGNSA. This CDR3 has 14 amino acids. This chain's CDR3 is CASSPVRVPDTQYF. For the CDR3, the DNA is TGTGCCAGCAGCCCTGTACGGGTCCCCGATACGCAGTATTTT.

This clonotype was counted a few times. V is TRBV11-2 and J is TRBJ2-5, with D possibly being TRBD2 (6 bases). There are 15 residues in the CDR3. Looked up from germline, CDR1 is SGHAT and CDR2 is FQNNGV. V was trimmed by 3 bases and J by 1 base, leaving 12 bases between them. The CDR3 loop reads CASSLTGEPQETQYF. CDR3 nucleotide sequence: TGTGCCAGCAGCTTGACGGGGGAGCCCCAAGAGACCCAGTACTTC.

There are a few counts of this clonotype. This sequence joins TRBV28 and TRBJ2-7; a possible D gene is TRBD1 (6 bases). This CDR3 has 14 residues. Trimming removed 3 bases from V and 1 base from J, with 10 bases in between. Germline values: CDR1 MDHEN, CDR2 SYDVKM. The CDR3 sequence is CASSFAGDSYEQYF. In DNA form, the CDR3 reads TGTGCCAGCAGTTTCGCAGGGGATTCCTACGAGCAGTACTTC.

This clonotype was detected ten times or more. The chain joins TRBV24-1 to TRBJ2-3, with TRBD1 matching 7 bases. Per the germline V gene, CDR1 is KGHDR and CDR2 is SFDVKD. V lost 7 bases, J lost 1 base, and 7 bases stayed unmatched. The CDR3 is made up of 15 amino acids. Here the CDR3 reads CATSVGQFGTDTQYF. CDR3 bases: TGTGCCACCAGCGTGGGACAGTTTGGCACAGATACGCAGTATTTT.

The chain couples TRBV9 to TRBJ2-1; D call uncertain. The CDR3 loop spans 15 amino acids. V gave up 0 bases and J gave up 6 bases, with 13 bases separating them. Germline loops: CDR1 SGDLS, CDR2 YYNGEE. The CDR3 DNA follows: TGTGCCAGCAGCGTAGGGATTCAAAACCTCAATGAGCAGTTCTTC. Its translation is CASSVGIQNLNEQFF.

In its sample, this clonotype was seen many times. This chain connects TRBV5-5 to TRBJ2-7; D might be TRBD1 (6 bases). This CDR3 is built from 14 residues. Germline V gene data show CDR1 as SGHKS and CDR2 as YYEKEE (reference sequence). Deletions cut 4 bases from V and 4 bases from J, with 15 bases between. CDR3 nucleotide sequence: TGTGCCAGCAGCCCGCAGGGGAGTAGGTACGAGCAGTACTTC. This codes for CASSPQGSRYEQYF.

V gene TRBV5-1 combines with J gene TRBJ1-4; D ambiguous. CDR1 and CDR2 from the germline V gene are SGHRS and YFSETQ. The CDR3 length is 18 residues. Trimming stripped 0 bases from V and 8 bases from J, with 23 bases between. This CDR3 is CASSLVFLSPDGGEKLFF. The CDR3 bases are TGCGCCAGCAGCTTGGTGTTCCTGTCTCCGGATGGAGGGGAAAAACTGTTTTTT. Using reference TRBV5-1 and TRBJ1-4 for the parts outside the CDR3, the full variable domain is KAGVTQTPRYLIKTRGQQVTLSCSPISGHRSVSWYQQTPGQGLQFLFEYFSETQRNKGNFPGRFSGRQFSNSRSEMNVSTLELGDSALYLCASSLVFLSPDGGEKLFFGSGTQLSVL.

This clonotype was observed at least ten times. The rearrangement links TRBV7-9 to TRBJ2-5; D call uncertain. The CDR3 contains 13 residues. Germline CDR1 reads SEHNR; CDR2 reads FQNEAQ (reference sequence). Trimming removed 0 bases from V and 4 bases from J, with 6 bases in between. The CDR3 is CASSLAYGETQYF. As DNA, the CDR3 is TGTGCCAGCAGCTTAGCCTACGGAGAGACCCAGTACTTC.

This clonotype turned up a few times. This chain joins TRBV29-1 and TRBJ2-5, with D possibly TRBD2 on 6 matching bases. Between the trimmed V and J ends, which lost 4 bases and 6 bases, there was a span of 15 bases. The CDR3 has 13 amino acids. Germline CDR1 and CDR2: SQVTM and ANQGSEA. As DNA, the CDR3 is TGCAGCGTTGCGCCGGACTATTTAAAGACCCAGTACTTC. Translated, it gives CSVAPDYLKTQYF.

This clonotype has at least ten counts. This chain links TRBV15 with TRBJ1-2; no reliable D call. Germline CDR1 is LNHNV and CDR2 is YYDKDF (reference sequence). Trimming removed 1 base from V and 7 bases from J, with 19 bases in between. The CDR3 covers 16 residues. The CDR3 spells CATSRGTVGFSGGYTF. The CDR3 DNA follows: TGTGCCACCAGCAGAGGGACGGTCGGCTTTTCGGGTGGCTACACCTTC.

The V gene is TRBV9, the J gene TRBJ2-6; no clear D gene. Trimming took 3 bases from V and 2 from J, leaving 6 bases between them. This CDR3 has 14 amino acids. In germline, CDR1 is SGDLS, CDR2 YYNGEE. DNA of the CDR3: TGTGCCAGCAGCGGTACAACTGGGGCCAACGTCCTGACTTTC. Translated: CASSGTTGANVLTF.

V is TRBV5-6 and J is TRBJ2-1, with TRBD2 matching over 15 bases. With V trimmed by 2 bases and J by 6 bases, 6 bases remained unmatched. The germline gives CDR1 SGHDT, CDR2 YYEEEE. The CDR3 length is 17 residues. The CDR3 sequence: CASSFRTSGRESNEQFF. The DNA of the CDR3 is TGTGCCAGCAGCTTTCGGACTAGCGGGAGGGAGAGCAATGAGCAGTTCTTC.

In its sample, this clonotype was seen a few times. This chain joins TRBV12-3 or TRBV12-4 and TRBJ1-6, with a possible D match to TRBD1 (5 bases). This CDR3 comprises 13 residues. V was clipped by 5 bases and J by 7 bases, with 9 bases between them. The CDR3 DNA reads as TGTGCCAGCAGTCCACGACAGAATTCACCCCTCCACTTT. Residues: CASSPRQNSPLHF.

This clonotype came up many times. CDR3 sequence (DNA): TGTGCCACCAGCAGGAGTGACATTCAGTACTTC. Protein product: CATSRSDIQYF. V and J are TRBV15 and TRBJ2-4; D unclear. The CDR3 is 11 residues long. The germline V gene has CDR1 LNHNV and CDR2 YYDKDF (reference sequence). V lost 3 bases and J 8 bases, leaving 5 bases between the germline ends.

The rearrangement joins TRBV10-2 to TRBJ2-5; TRBD2 aligns across 9 bases. This CDR3 contains 19 residues. Germline V gene lookup returns CDR1 WSHSY and CDR2 SAAADI. The trim removed 0 bases at V and 5 bases at J, leaving 16 bases unmatched. CDR3 region: CASSESRLAGPLIRETQYF. The DNA of the CDR3 is TGCGCCAGCAGTGAGTCTCGGCTAGCGGGGCCTCTGATACGGGAGACCCAGTACTTC.

This clonotype appeared a few times. V is TRBV11-2 and J is TRBJ2-7; 7 bases are a match to TRBD1. Germline V gene lookup returns CDR1 SGHAT and CDR2 FQNNGV. This CDR3 region has 17 residues. J lost 3 bases, V lost 2 bases, and 13 bases had no gene match. The chain's CDR3 is CASSLYLAGTVRYEQYF. DNA for the CDR3: TGTGCCAGCAGCTTATATCTGGCCGGGACAGTTCGCTACGAGCAGTACTTC.

The chain carries TRBV9 and TRBJ2-7; either TRBD1 or TRBD2 may supply D (5 bases each). The germline V gene encodes CDR1 SGDLS and CDR2 YYNGEE. The CDR3 length is 15 residues. Trimming took 2 bases from V and 2 from J, leaving 14 bases between them. For the CDR3, the DNA is TGTGCCAGCAGCGTCGCACCGGGACCCACCTACGAGCAGTACTTC. Encoded protein: CASSVAPGPTYEQYF.

This clonotype came up a few times. V is TRBV20-1 and J is TRBJ2-7; D unclear. Germline values: CDR1 DFQATT, CDR2 SNEGSKA (reference sequence). This CDR3 region has 16 residues. The ends were cut back, 0 bases at V and 0 bases at J, with 15 bases in the middle. CDR3 nucleotide sequence: TGCAGTGCTAGAGATCCAGGCAGGCGAAGCTCCTACGAGCAGTACTTC. This sequence encodes CSARDPGRRSSYEQYF.

The sample holds a few counts of this clonotype. The chain recombines TRBV6-1 with TRBJ2-1, with a possible D match to TRBD2 (5 bases). The germline CDR1 and CDR2 sequences are MNHNS and SASEGT. Trimming took 2 bases from V and 5 from J, leaving 7 bases between them. This CDR3 has 13 residues. CDR3 protein: CASSEWGDNEQFF. The CDR3 bases are TGTGCCAGCAGTGAATGGGGAGACAATGAGCAGTTCTTC.

This clonotype showed up many times. J is TRBJ2-5 and V is TRBV2, with TRBD1 as a possible D gene (6 bases). Germline values: CDR1 SNHLY, CDR2 FYNNEI. This CDR3 has 15 residues. The V end lost 10 bases, the J end lost 2 bases, and 20 bases lay between the germline ends. The CDR3, as DNA: TGTGCCACCCACAGGGCCCCCATGACACAAGAGACCCAGTACTTC. Protein: CATHRAPMTQETQYF.

J is TRBJ2-6 and V is TRBV5-1, with D tentatively TRBD2 (6 bases). Germline assignment: CDR1 SGHRS and CDR2 YFSETQ. Trimming shortened V by 0 bases and J by 1 base, and 17 bases separated the two germline ends. The CDR3 extends over 19 amino acids. CDR3 in DNA: TGCGCCAGCAGCTTGGAAATTAGCGGAAGGAGGTCTGGGGCCAACGTCCTGACTTTC. Encoded protein: CASSLEISGRRSGANVLTF.

This clonotype came up a few times. The chain links TRBV6-2 or TRBV6-3 to TRBJ1-1, with D hard to call. With 3 bases removed from V and 1 base from J, the gap between germline ends came to 6 bases. Germline V lookup: CDR1 MNHEY, CDR2 SVGEGT. This CDR3 is 13 amino acids long. In DNA, the CDR3 is TGTGCCAGCAGTTATGTTTCGAACACTGAAGCTTTCTTT. Protein product: CASSYVSNTEAFF.

V is TRBV29-1 and J is TRBJ2-1, with D maybe TRBD1 (5 bases). Per germline, CDR1 SQVTM and CDR2 ANQGSEA. The CDR3 runs to 13 residues. Trimming took off 3 bases at V and 0 bases at J, with 6 bases between the two ends. The CDR3 region is CSVDRVSYNEQFF. CDR3 in DNA: TGCAGCGTTGACAGGGTCTCCTACAATGAGCAGTTCTTC.

This clonotype came up a few times. The chain links TRBV10-3 to TRBJ2-7; perhaps TRBD1 as D (6 bases). Deletions cut 11 bases from V and 0 bases from J, with 20 bases between. Germline-derived CDR1 and CDR2 are ENHRY and SYGVKD. CDR3 length: 15 amino acids. CDR3 region: CAHGLEKGGSYEQYF. CDR3 DNA sequence: TGTGCCCATGGGCTCGAAAAAGGGGGCTCCTACGAGCAGTACTTC.